This record looks at one T cell receptor beta chain sequence and its context. The antigen remains unidentified. This sample was included in a study of STAT5B mutations in CD4+ large granular lymphocyte leukemia. Study findings and constraints: 8/27 top patient clones versus 2/35 control clones were TRBV06-family.

Trimming took 8 bases from V and 8 from J, leaving 6 bases between them. The germline V gene has CDR1 LNHDA and CDR2 SQIVND (reference sequence). The CDR3 has 9 residues. Original data processing: Productive clonotypes were detectable down to 2.59 x 10-5 frequency. TCRdb's table, derived via immunoSEQ multiplex PCR, lists solely in-frame clones and lacks some. Clone size and the V and J calls come from that table; the DNA yielded D and trimming. The sample has 40,000 to 55,000 clones, 65% to 90% seen once. The sample was CD4+ T cells from blood buffy coats. This receptor was identified in a human donor in good health. The gene calls are TRBV19 and TRBJ2-5; D gene uncertain. This CDR3 reads CASAHTQYF. The CDR3 DNA sequence: TGTGCCAGTGCCCATACCCAGTACTTC.